This T cell receptor beta chain was observed in a study of human T cells and chemical hapten exposure. Time point reported: pre-sensitization, week 0. Described treatment: therapeutic diphenylcyclopropenone sensitization with weekly scalp DPC. The germline gives CDR1 SGHTA, CDR2 FQGNSA. The ends were cut back, 5 bases at V and 4 bases at J, with 11 bases in the middle. The CDR3 consists of 14 residues. TCRdb reprocessed the RACE reads with MiXCR, giving one entry per CDR3 protein. The data show 200,000 to 300,000 distinct CDR3 sequences, approximately 8.6% seen once. Only a few counts were recorded for this clonotype.

This specimen was whole blood, taken in connection with sensitization to the hapten diphenylcyclopropenone (DPC). The TCR originated in a woman aged 40 to 55 with alopecia areata. Some clones in this sample may be carry-over from other donors' samples. The chain carries TRBV7-2 and TRBJ2-2, with a possible D match to TRBD2 (6 bases). For the CDR3, the DNA is TGTGCCAGCAGCATATGGGACTCCACCGGGGAGCTGTTTTTT. Amino acids: CASSIWDSTGELFF.